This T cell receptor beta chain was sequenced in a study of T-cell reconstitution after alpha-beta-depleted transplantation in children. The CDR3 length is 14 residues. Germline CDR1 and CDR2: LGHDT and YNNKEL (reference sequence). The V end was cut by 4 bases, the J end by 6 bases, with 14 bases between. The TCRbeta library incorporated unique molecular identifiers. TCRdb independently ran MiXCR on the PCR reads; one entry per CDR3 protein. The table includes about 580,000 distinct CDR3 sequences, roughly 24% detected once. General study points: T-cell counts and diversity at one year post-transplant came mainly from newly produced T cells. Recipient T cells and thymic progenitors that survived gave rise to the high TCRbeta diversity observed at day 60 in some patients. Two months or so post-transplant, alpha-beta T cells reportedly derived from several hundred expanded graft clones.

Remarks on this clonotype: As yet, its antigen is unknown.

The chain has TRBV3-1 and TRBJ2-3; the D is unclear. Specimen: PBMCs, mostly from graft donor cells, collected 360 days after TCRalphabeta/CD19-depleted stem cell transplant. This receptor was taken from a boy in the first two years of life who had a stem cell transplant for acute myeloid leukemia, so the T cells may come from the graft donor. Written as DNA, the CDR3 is TGTGCCAGCAGCCTACCCCGCATCGCGGATACGCAGTATTTT. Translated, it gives CASSLPRIADTQYF.